This TCR beta chain is from a study of T-cell reconstitution after alpha-beta-depleted transplantation in children. Study conclusions and caveats: High day-60 TCRbeta diversity in some patients came from surviving recipient T cells and thymic progenitors. Several hundred graft clones that had expanded were reportedly the source of alpha-beta T cells about two months after transplant.

Unique molecular identifiers were incorporated into the prepared TCRbeta library. In TCRdb, the PCR reads were re-called with MiXCR into one record per CDR3 protein. There are some 350,000 distinct CDR3 sequences in the sample; roughly 16% occur only once, and roughly 40% lies in the top ten. With regard to this clonotype: Its antigen is undetermined.

Trimming took 2 bases from V and 10 from J, leaving 12 bases between them. Germline-derived CDR1 and CDR2 are MNHEY and SVGAGI. The CDR3 is 13 residues long. The receptor was derived from a male patient between 2 and 10 years old who had a stem cell transplant for acute lymphoblastic leukemia, so the T cells may come from the graft donor. This chain links TRBV6-5 with TRBJ2-1, with no clear D. The sample here was PBMCs, mostly from graft donor cells, taken 360 days after TCRalphabeta/CD19-depleted stem cell transplant. CDR3 sequence reads: CASSYHIYLEQFF. Here the CDR3 DNA reads TGTGCCAGCAGTTACCACATTTACCTGGAGCAGTTCTTC.